This T cell receptor (beta chain) was recorded in a study of identical twins. CDR1 DFQATT and CDR2 SNEGSKA come from the germline V gene (reference sequence). The CDR3 sequence is 14 residues long. TCRdb recomputed calls from the 5' RACE reads with MiXCR, one row per CDR3 protein. The table lists under 900,000 distinct CDR3 sequences, around an eighth of them singletons. In addition, the sample was reused for a study of yellow fever vaccine responses in identical twins.

The receptor's source is a woman in her late teens or twenties in good health. The specimen sequenced was PBMCs. The gene calls are TRBV20-1 and TRBJ2-3; tentatively, D is TRBD1 or TRBD2 (5 bases each). In nucleotides, the CDR3 is TGCAGCGCTGGGACGGCAACCAGCACAGATACGCAGTATTTT. Its protein product is CSAGTATSTDTQYF.